The clone carrying this T cell receptor beta chain appeared once. The target antigen is unknown. Per germline, CDR1 MNHEY and CDR2 SMNVEV (reference sequence). The CDR3 covers 21 residues. V trimming: 7 bases; J trimming: 5 bases; junction bases outside the gene matches: 24. The data stem from a study of PD-L1 blockade in urothelial cancer. Study-wide context: About 90% of the 29 patients were males with bladder-origin urothelial cancer. After treatment start, blood was analyzed at 3 weeks (second dose) and at 6 weeks.

Time point noted: pretreatment peripheral blood. The study's findings and limits: It was durable-benefit patients whose tumor-associated blood clones expanded more at 3 weeks.

The data were produced by immunoSEQ multiplex PCR, yet TCRdb's version contains in-frame clones alone and is incomplete. Among roughly 63,000 clones listed, 80% to 85% were seen once. This chain connects TRBV27 to TRBJ2-1; 12 bases match TRBD2. The material sequenced was PBMCs, taken around atezolizumab (anti-PD-L1) treatment. The source of this sequence is a man between 65 and 79 years old with urothelial cancer. The CDR3 is CASKTLAGAKLAGGLDNEQFF. The DNA for the CDR3 is TGTGCCAGCAAAACGCTAGCGGGGGCCAAACTAGCGGGAGGACTTGACAATGAGCAGTTCTTC.